One sample yielded the 11 T cell receptor beta chains listed below, sequenced in a study of blood T cells in healthy people across ages. Combining a sample-barcoded 5' primer with a J-beta primer mix, a second PCR ran for 7 to 11 cycles. TCRdb itself ran the 5' RACE reads through MiXCR, one entry per CDR3 protein. The table shows 1 million or so distinct CDR3 sequences, with under 30% occurring only once. In addition, the sample was reused for a study of T cells of mothers and their children.

Sequencing input: blood. The receptors shown here come from a girl between 2 and 10 years old in good health.

This sequence joins TRBV20-1 and TRBJ2-7; 11 bases agree with TRBD2. J was trimmed by 5 bases and V by 7 bases; bases with no gene match: 7. The CDR3 contains 13 residues. Germline V gene data show CDR1 as DFQATT and CDR2 as SNEGSKA (reference sequence). In DNA form, the CDR3 reads TGCAGTGTCACTAGCGGGAGAATCGACGAGCAGTACTTC. This codes for CSVTSGRIDEQYF.

This clonotype was seen more than once but under ten times. This chain links TRBV6-6 with TRBJ2-6; 7 bases map to TRBD1. Germline V gene lookup returns CDR1 MNHNY and CDR2 SVGAGI (reference sequence). Germline trimming cut 5 bases from V and 4 bases from J; bases unmatched to any gene: 2. The CDR3 extends over 14 amino acids. CDR3 nucleotide sequence: TGTGCCAGCAGTGACAGGGCCGGGGCCAACGTCCTGACTTTC. It translates to CASSDRAGANVLTF.

A few counts support this clonotype. The V call is TRBV25-1, the J call TRBJ2-5; 9 nucleotides line up with TRBD1. The J call is in doubt because the DNA end fits TRBJ2-7 better. The CDR3 totals 14 residues. Germline CDR1 reads MGHDK; CDR2 reads SYGVNS. DNA of the CDR3: TGTGCCAGCAGTGAGAGGACAGGGGTCTACGAGCAGTACTTC. Translating gives CASSERTGVYEQYF.

The J gene is TRBJ2-5, the V gene TRBV12-3 or TRBV12-4; 7 bases are a match to TRBD2. The ends lost 3 bases at V and 6 bases at J; junction bases unmatched: 4. CDR3 length equals 13 residues. CDR3 amino acids: CASSFGGGKTQYF. The CDR3 nucleotides read TGTGCCAGCAGTTTCGGCGGGGGAAAGACCCAGTACTTC.

This rearrangement joins TRBV7-2 to TRBJ2-2; D tentatively reads TRBD1 or TRBD2 (5 bases each). V was clipped by 4 bases and J by 7 bases, with 10 bases between them. CDR1 and CDR2 from the germline V gene are SGHTA and FQGNSA. The CDR3 consists of 13 residues. The chain's CDR3 is CASSSRGVGELFF. The CDR3 coding sequence is TGTGCCAGCAGCTCGAGGGGCGTCGGGGAGCTGTTTTTT.

This clonotype was detected once. The rearrangement joins TRBV12-3 or TRBV12-4 to TRBJ1-2; TRBD1 might be the D (6 bases). This CDR3 region has 12 residues. The ends were cut back, 6 bases at V and 6 bases at J, with 11 bases in the middle. The CDR3 sequence: CASRQYRDGYTF. For the CDR3, the DNA is TGTGCCAGCAGGCAGTACAGGGATGGCTACACCTTC.

For the CDR3, the DNA is TGTGCCAGCAGCTTAGAAGCCGGGGGGTATCTGGAGACCCAGTACTTC. The encoded protein is CASSLEAGGYLETQYF. This chain connects TRBV7-9 to TRBJ2-5; 7 bases match TRBD2. The ends lost 1 base at V and 5 bases at J; junction bases unmatched: 10. The CDR3 runs to 16 residues. Germline CDR1 SEHNR, CDR2 FQNEAQ (reference sequence).

This clonotype occurred a few times. As DNA, the CDR3 is TGTGCCATCAGTGAGTCGACGGGTGCAAAAGAGACCCAGTACTTC. Translating gives CAISESTGAKETQYF. The chain joins TRBV10-3 to TRBJ2-5, with unresolved D. The V and J ends lost 0 bases and 3 bases respectively, with 11 bases between them. The CDR3 extends over 15 amino acids. Germline CDR1 ENHRY, CDR2 SYGVKD.

This clonotype was counted only a few times. The germline gene is not matched at one end of the junction; a read error may be the cause. The V gene is TRBV4-2, the J gene TRBJ2-7; 10 nucleotides align to TRBD2. The length of the CDR3 is 14 residues. Germline CDR1 is LGHNA and CDR2 is YNFKEQ. In DNA form, the CDR3 reads TGTGCCAGCAGCCAAGCCGGGGAGCGGGGGGGCTTGAACTTC. Protein sequence: CASSQAGERGGLNF.

J is TRBJ2-1 and V is TRBV12-3 or TRBV12-4; tentative D call: TRBD1 (6 bases). The V end lost 6 bases, the J end lost 5 bases, and 20 bases lay between the germline ends. The CDR3 totals 16 residues. The CDR3 loop is CASSYGPGHGDNEQFF. The CDR3 coding sequence is TGTGCCAGCAGCTACGGGCCGGGACATGGGGACAATGAGCAGTTCTTC.

This clonotype was seen at least ten times. V is TRBV6-2 or TRBV6-3 and J is TRBJ2-7; no firm D call. CDR1 and CDR2 from the germline V gene are MNHEY and SVGEGT. Between the trimmed V and J ends, which lost 4 bases and 2 bases, there was a span of 12 bases. This CDR3 has 14 residues. The CDR3 here is CASSLSGVPYEQYF. CDR3 nucleotides: TGTGCCAGCAGTTTATCGGGCGTTCCCTACGAGCAGTACTTC.